Below, 2 T cell receptor beta chains from the same sample are listed, as sequenced in a study of CD8 T cells in ankylosing spondylitis. Broader study findings: What appeared characteristic of ankylosing spondylitis blood was a TCR beta motif of fewer than ten highly homologous variants.

Which antigens these TCRs recognize remains unknown. TCRdb ran MiXCR on the 5' RACE reads and lists one entry per CDR3 protein. In the table there are 750,000 to 850,000 distinct CDR3 sequences, about 12% of which are singletons. The sequencing input was blood, either unsorted or a sorted T cell fraction (not recorded which). These TCRs come from a male donor with ankylosing spondylitis.

In its sample, this clonotype was seen many times. The chain carries TRBV12-3 or TRBV12-4 and TRBJ2-7; D is undetermined. CDR3 length: 12 residues. Between the trimmed V and J ends, which lost 3 bases and 7 bases, there was a span of 10 bases. CDR3 amino acids: CASSFGMGEQYF. As DNA, the CDR3 is TGTGCCAGCAGTTTTGGGATGGGAGAGCAGTACTTC.

This clonotype was observed at least ten times. The V gene is TRBV20-1, the J gene TRBJ2-7, with D possibly TRBD2 on 5 matching bases. This CDR3 is 10 amino acids long. Germline V CDR1 and CDR2: DFQATT, SNEGSKA (reference sequence). The V end lost 5 bases, the J end lost 3 bases, and 5 bases lay between the germline ends. The CDR3 DNA sequence: TGCAGTGCTGGGAGCTACGAGCAGTACTTC. Amino acid sequence: CSAGSYEQYF.